The present entry profiles one T cell receptor beta chain with its context. This record belongs to a study of blood T cell repertoires in COVID-19. Study in general: Nucleic acid was either cDNA or gDNA, and it came from T cells, B-cell-depleted T cells, or PBMCs.

V lost 4 bases to trimming and J lost 9 bases, with 11 bases between them. CDR3 length equals 12 residues. The germline V gene has CDR1 SGHRS and CDR2 YFSETQ. Assay: immunoSEQ multiplex PCR; the TCRdb copy retains only in-frame clones and omits some. The sample carries roughly 200,000 clones, around 81% recorded once. The sequence derives from a woman aged 70-85 years with acute or convalescent COVID-19. This chain links TRBV5-1 with TRBJ2-1; D uncertain. The sample taken for sequencing was peripheral blood. The CDR3 bases are TGCGCCAGCAGCCTTACTATCGGTGAGCAGTTCTTC. Amino acid sequence: CASSLTIGEQFF. Variable domain in full (rest from reference TRBV5-1 and TRBJ2-1): KAGVTQTPRYLIKTRGQQVTLSCSPISGHRSVSWYQQTPGQGLQFLFEYFSETQRNKGNFPGRFSGRQFSNSRSEMNVSTLELGDSALYLCASSLTIGEQFFGPGTRLTVL.